Listed below are T cell receptor beta chains from one sample, sequenced in a study of T-cell reconstitution after alpha-beta-depleted transplantation in children. TCRdb called the PCR reads again in MiXCR, with one record for every CDR3 protein. The table lists about 300,000 distinct CDR3 sequences, around 7.3% of them singletons. Specimen: peripheral blood, collected 360 days after TCRalphabeta/CD19-depleted stem cell transplant. All receptors derive from a female patient between 2 and 15 years old who had a stem cell transplant for Fanconi anemia, so the T cells may come from the graft donor. The CDR3 runs from the conserved cysteine through the conserved F or W. The D gene is left open where the match is weak. Clone size is stated in some rows and not others, as once, few, many or a class when expanded.

- TRBJ2-5 TRBV28 TRBD1 CASSLGLGETGGGQETQYF TGTGCCAGCAGTTTGGGGTTGGGGGAAACAGGGGGCGGCCAAGAGACCCAGTACTTC
few TRBJ2-7 TRBV6-2/TRBV6-3 - CASSYRTGYEQYF TGTGCCAGCAGTTACCGAACAGGGTACGAGCAGTACTTC
- TRBJ2-4 TRBV5-6 - CASSLHSGSKNIQYF TGTGCCAGCAGCTTGCATTCGGGGTCCAAAAACATTCAGTACTTC
few TRBJ2-7 TRBV20-1 TRBD2 CSARDRVSGLYEQYF TGCAGTGCTAGAGATCGGGTTTCGGGACTATACGAGCAGTACTTC
many TRBJ2-1 TRBV7-9 - CASSLRAGSWHPYNEQFF TGTGCCAGCAGCTTACGAGCAGGGAGTTGGCATCCCTACAATGAGCAGTTCTTC
many TRBJ2-1 TRBV18 TRBD1 CASSPPGQGYNEQFF TGTGCCAGCTCACCACCGGGACAGGGCTACAATGAGCAGTTCTTC
few TRBJ1-2 TRBV6-2/TRBV6-3 - CASNDPPAGETYGYTF TGTGCCAGCAATGATCCCCCGGCAGGAGAGACCTATGGCTACACCTTC
many TRBJ2-5 TRBV4-2 - CASSQDRGGGDRYQETQYF TGTGCCAGCAGCCAAGATAGAGGTGGAGGGGATCGGTACCAAGAGACCCAGTACTTC
many TRBJ1-2 TRBV5-6 - CASSSWLGVGYGYTF TGTGCCAGCAGCTCATGGTTGGGGGTCGGCTATGGCTACACCTTC
few TRBJ1-5 TRBV5-1 - CASSVGSGNQPQHF TGCGCCAGCAGCGTTGGATCGGGAAATCAGCCCCAGCATTTT
many TRBJ2-2 TRBV9 - CASTTRGTGELFF TGTGCCAGCACCACAAGGGGTACCGGGGAGCTGTTTTTT
many TRBJ2-5 TRBV15 - CATSSRTGNGETQYF TGTGCCACCAGCAGCCGAACAGGGAATGGAGAGACCCAGTACTTC
many TRBJ1-1 TRBV11-2 - CASSPTGDEAFF TGTGCCAGCAGCCCGACAGGAGATGAAGCTTTCTTT
few TRBJ1-4 TRBV6-6 - CASSPVLREKLFF TGTGCCAGCAGTCCCGTTCTCAGAGAAAAACTGTTTTTT
- TRBJ1-1 TRBV20-1 - CSARAPDGGNTEAFF TGCAGTGCTAGAGCCCCGGACGGTGGGAACACTGAAGCTTTCTTT
many TRBJ2-6 TRBV5-1 TRBD1 CASSSYGQGISGANVLTF TGCGCCAGCAGCTCATACGGACAGGGGATCTCTGGGGCCAACGTCCTGACTTTC
many TRBJ2-5 TRBV29-1 - CSVVWGLETQYF TGCAGCGTTGTTTGGGGGTTGGAGACCCAGTACTTC
- TRBJ2-6 TRBV12-3/TRBV12-4 TRBD1 CACSFRDRGRAGANVLTF TGTGCCTGCAGTTTCCGAGACAGGGGGAGAGCTGGGGCCAACGTCCTGACTTTC
once TRBJ2-1 TRBV27 TRBD2 CASSLPLAGPYNEQFF TGTGCCAGCAGTTTACCGCTAGCGGGGCCCTACAATGAGCAGTTCTTC
- TRBJ1-1 TRBV12-3/TRBV12-4 TRBD1 CTCSPQTGTGLQDTEAFF TGTACCTGCAGTCCCCAAACCGGGACAGGGTTACAAGACACTGAAGCTTTCTTT
- TRBJ2-1 TRBV2 - CASNSDASYNEQFF TGTGCCAGCAACTCGGACGCCTCCTACAATGAGCAGTTCTTC
many TRBJ2-5 TRBV10-3 - CAISVGGPQETQYF TGTGCCATCAGTGTCGGGGGGCCTCAAGAGACCCAGTACTTC
many TRBJ1-1 TRBV12-3/TRBV12-4 - CASSPWGEGATEAFF TGTGCCAGCAGCCCTTGGGGGGAGGGTGCCACTGAAGCTTTCTTT
- TRBJ1-1 TRBV18 TRBD1 CASSPSQGAHTEAFF TGTGCCAGCTCACCCTCACAGGGGGCGCACACTGAAGCTTTCTTT
many TRBJ2-7 TRBV29-1 - CSGTDLYEQYF TGCAGCGGGACAGACCTCTACGAGCAGTACTTC
- TRBJ1-5 TRBV20-1 - CSASLYGADSNQPQHF TGCAGTGCTAGCTTATACGGGGCAGATAGCAATCAGCCCCAGCATTTT
- TRBJ2-3 TRBV7-9 TRBD2 CASSAGTSGGTTDTQYF TGTGCCAGCAGCGCCGGGACTAGCGGGGGGACTACAGATACGCAGTATTTT
many TRBJ2-1 TRBV28 - CASSLAGRDAEYNEQFF TGTGCCAGCTCCCTGGCTGGGCGGGACGCAGAATACAATGAGCAGTTCTTC
- TRBJ2-7 TRBV7-3 - CASSLVGIYEQYF TGTGCCAGCAGCTTAGTTGGGATTTACGAGCAGTACTTC
many TRBJ2-2 TRBV5-1 - CASSLGRPTGELFF TGCGCCAGCAGCTTGGGACGACCGACCGGGGAGCTGTTTTTT
- TRBJ1-2 TRBV6-6 - CASTPANYGYTF TGTGCCAGCACTCCGGCCAACTATGGCTACACCTTC
- TRBJ2-3 TRBV20-1 - CSARDLHGGTQYF TGCAGTGCTAGAGACCTTCACGGGGGTACGCAGTATTTT
few TRBJ2-2 TRBV4-3 - CASSQEDISTGELFF TGCGCCAGCAGCCAAGAAGACATTTCCACCGGGGAGCTGTTTTTT
few TRBJ1-2 TRBV20-1 - CSARDSGGPYGYTF TGCAGTGCTAGAGATTCGGGGGGGCCCTATGGCTACACCTTC
many TRBJ2-1 TRBV4-2 TRBD1 CASSQGGGPYNEQFF TGTGCCAGCAGCCAAGGAGGGGGCCCCTACAATGAGCAGTTCTTC
- TRBJ2-2 TRBV7-9 TRBD1 CASRETGLNTGELFF TGTGCCAGCAGGGAGACAGGGTTGAACACCGGGGAGCTGTTTTTT
many TRBJ2-7 TRBV10-3 - CATWSSREQYF TGTGCCACTTGGTCAAGTCGCGAGCAGTACTTC
many TRBJ2-3 TRBV10-2 - CASSESLRLDGITDTQYF TGCGCCAGCAGTGAGTCCTTGAGACTAGACGGGATCACAGATACGCAGTATTTT
few TRBJ2-2 TRBV29-1 - CSVREGGTGELFF TGCAGCGTCAGAGAGGGGGGCACCGGGGAGCTGTTTTTT
- TRBJ2-6 TRBV27 - CASSLSAGGLSGANVLTF TGTGCCAGCAGTTTATCAGCCGGGGGGCTTTCTGGGGCCAACGTCCTGACTTTC
many TRBJ2-3 TRBV28 TRBD2 CASAGGGSTDTQYF TGTGCCAGTGCGGGAGGGGGGAGCACAGATACGCAGTATTTT
many TRBJ2-2 TRBV10-2 - CASSVGENTGELFF TGCGCCAGCAGTGTTGGGGAGAACACCGGGGAGCTGTTTTTT
many TRBJ2-5 TRBV4-1 TRBD1 CASSRHLPGQHQETQYF TGCGCCAGCAGCCGTCATTTACCGGGACAGCACCAAGAGACCCAGTACTTC
- TRBJ1-5 TRBV9 - CASSVGGLRNQPQHF TGTGCCAGCAGCGTAGGAGGACTTCGCAATCAGCCCCAGCATTTT
many TRBJ1-2 TRBV5-5 - CASSLDGRSYGYTF TGTGCCAGCAGCTTGGATGGGAGAAGCTATGGCTACACCTTC
many TRBJ2-3 TRBV5-1 - CASSPRVMDTQYF TGCGCCAGCAGCCCCAGGGTTATGGATACGCAGTATTTT